This T cell receptor (beta chain) was found in a study of cytomegalovirus exposure and HLA in healthy donors. The trim removed 3 bases at V and 3 bases at J, leaving 9 bases unmatched. In germline, CDR1 is SGHAT, CDR2 FQNNGV. This CDR3 spans 16 amino acids. PCR was performed using 60 Vbeta and 13 Jbeta primers. Profiled with immunoSEQ multiplex PCR; TCRdb holds only in-frame clones, not every one. This table has 90,000 or so clones, just under 75% appearing once. This clone was seen a few times. Whereas donors were nominally healthy upon sampling, unrecorded immune exposures were probable. Material: PBMCs. This rearrangement joins TRBV11-2 to TRBJ2-5; 8 nucleotides line up with TRBD2. The clonotype comes from a man aged 55 to 69 in good health and CMV-seronegative. The CDR3 region has the DNA TGTGCCAGCAGCTTGTACGGGGGGGGGAATAAAGAGACCCAGTACTTC. It specifies CASSLYGGGNKETQYF.